The entry below describes one TCR beta chain. The entry originates in a study of sequential checkpoint blockade in melanoma. Study-level background: TCRbeta immunosequencing was performed on DNA from roughly 90 pretreatment melanoma tumor samples.

TCRdb's table, derived via immunoSEQ multiplex PCR, lists solely in-frame clones and lacks some. The data show under 7,000 clones, around 26% seen once. Sample treatment: randomized to nivolumab then ipilimumab (arm A) or the reverse (arm B). The V gene lost 9 bases and the J gene lost 2 bases, with 16 bases spanning the gap. CDR1 is SGHRS and CDR2 is YFSETQ in the germline V gene. This CDR3 comprises 14 residues. The source was tumor tissue (inferred from file names), collected from a patient given nivolumab and ipilimumab in sequence. This sequence joins TRBV5-1 and TRBJ2-3; tentatively, D is TRBD2 (5 bases). The TCR originated in a human donor with melanoma. The CDR3 is CATSLTDSTDTQYF. The CDR3, as DNA: TGCGCCACCTCCCTGACGGACTCCACAGATACGCAGTATTTT.